These 10 T cell receptor beta chains were all obtained from the same sample, sequenced in a study of blood T cell repertoires in COVID-19. Repertoires were generated with immunoSEQ multiplex PCR, while TCRdb's copy carries only in-frame clones and drops some. The table has around 56,000 clones, roughly nine tenths seen once. Sequencing input: peripheral blood. The receptors here all came from a human donor in a cohort sampled during active COVID-19.

This rearrangement joins TRBV16 to TRBJ1-2; maybe TRBD1 (5 bases). Germline loops: CDR1 KGHSY, CDR2 FQNENV. The CDR3 runs to 16 residues. Trimming shortened V by 6 bases and J by 3 bases, and 20 bases separated the two germline ends. The CDR3 is CASRPEGVPWDYGYTF. The DNA for the CDR3 is TGTGCCAGCAGACCGGAAGGGGTCCCCTGGGACTATGGCTACACCTTC. Full variable domain (missing parts from reference TRBV16 and TRBJ1-2): GEEVAQTPKHLVRGEGQKAKLYCAPIKGHSYVFWYQQVLKNEFKFLISFQNENVFDETGMPKERFSAKCLPNSPCSLEIQATKLEDSAVYFCASRPEGVPWDYGYTFGSGTRLTVV.

The chain employs TRBV6-2 or TRBV6-3 and TRBJ2-2; a weak D match, TRBD1 (6 bases). Germline V gene sequence: CDR1 MNHEY, CDR2 SVGEGT. The CDR3 is 14 residues long. Trimming removed 5 bases from V and 0 bases from J, with 7 bases in between. The CDR3 spells CASSDRTNTGELFF. In nucleotides, the CDR3 is TGTGCCAGCAGTGACAGGACGAACACCGGGGAGCTGTTTTTT.

The table lists this clone with a count of one. The rearrangement joins TRBV27 to TRBJ2-7, with D tentatively TRBD1 (5 bases). Trimming took 5 bases from V and 5 from J, leaving 16 bases between them. The CDR3 has 14 amino acids. Per germline, CDR1 MNHEY and CDR2 SMNVEV (reference sequence). The CDR3 DNA is TGTGCCAGCAGTAAAAGGGGCCAGGAGAACGAGCAGTACTTC. Protein sequence: CASSKRGQENEQYF.

The V gene is TRBV6-5, the J gene TRBJ1-2; D is uncertain. The V gene lost 6 bases and the J gene lost 3 bases, with 17 bases spanning the gap. CDR3 length: 15 residues. Germline assignment: CDR1 MNHEY and CDR2 SVGAGI. The CDR3 spells CASRHNTRRDYGYTF. The CDR3 region has the DNA TGTGCCAGCAGACACAACACAAGACGGGACTATGGCTACACCTTC.

The chain recombines TRBV6-5 with TRBJ1-5, with no clear D. This CDR3 spans 15 amino acids. CDR1 and CDR2 from the germline V gene are MNHEY and SVGAGI. V lost 0 bases, J lost 3 bases, and 9 bases lay in between. The DNA of the CDR3 is TGTGCCAGCAGTTACTCCTACAGAATCAATCAGCCCCAGCATTTT. Its translation is CASSYSYRINQPQHF.

The chain uses TRBV4-3 and TRBJ2-2; D is perhaps TRBD2 (5 bases). The CDR3 spans 14 residues. Trimming took 4 bases from V and 2 from J, leaving 8 bases between them. Germline CDR1 is LGHNA and CDR2 is YSLEER. CDR3 residues: CASSLLENTGELFF. For the CDR3, the DNA is TGCGCCAGCAGCCTACTAGAAAACACCGGGGAGCTGTTTTTT.

The chain uses TRBV5-1 and TRBJ2-7, with no clear D. The length of the CDR3 is 12 residues. Germline assignment: CDR1 SGHRS and CDR2 YFSETQ. V dropped 0 bases and J dropped 7 bases, with 8 bases sitting between them. The CDR3 loop is CASSLESREQYF. CDR3 sequence (DNA): TGCGCCAGCAGCTTGGAATCGAGGGAGCAGTACTTC. Full variable domain (rest looked up from reference TRBV5-1 and TRBJ2-7): KAGVTQTPRYLIKTRGQQVTLSCSPISGHRSVSWYQQTPGQGLQFLFEYFSETQRNKGNFPGRFSGRQFSNSRSEMNVSTLELGDSALYLCASSLESREQYFGPGTRLTVT.

The V and J genes are TRBV9 and TRBJ2-3; 9 positions match TRBD1. Germline CDR1 and CDR2: SGDLS and YYNGEE. Trimming removed 1 base from V and 3 bases from J; junction bases left unmatched: 9. The CDR3 is 17 residues long. The CDR3 DNA sequence: TGTGCCAGCAGCGTATGGGGGAGGGACAGGGCGACAGATACGCAGTATTTT. Protein product: CASSVWGRDRATDTQYF.

The rearrangement uses TRBV5-5 and TRBJ2-7; perhaps TRBD2 as D (6 bases). The CDR3 runs 12 residues. Trimming took off 5 bases at V and 5 bases at J, with 11 bases between the two ends. The germline gives CDR1 SGHKS, CDR2 YYEKEE (reference sequence). CDR3 amino acids: CASSPTGDEQYF. CDR3 coding DNA: TGTGCCAGCAGTCCAACGGGGGACGAGCAGTACTTC.

The genes are TRBV7-9 and TRBJ2-2; TRBD2 matches at 8 bases. Germline assignment: CDR1 SEHNR and CDR2 FQNEAQ (reference sequence). The CDR3 is 16 residues long. V shed 4 bases, J shed 1 base, and the junction held 5 bases outside the gene matches. This CDR3 is CASSSQRGRNTGELFF. In DNA form, the CDR3 reads TGTGCCAGCAGCTCCCAGCGGGGGAGGAACACCGGGGAGCTGTTTTTT.